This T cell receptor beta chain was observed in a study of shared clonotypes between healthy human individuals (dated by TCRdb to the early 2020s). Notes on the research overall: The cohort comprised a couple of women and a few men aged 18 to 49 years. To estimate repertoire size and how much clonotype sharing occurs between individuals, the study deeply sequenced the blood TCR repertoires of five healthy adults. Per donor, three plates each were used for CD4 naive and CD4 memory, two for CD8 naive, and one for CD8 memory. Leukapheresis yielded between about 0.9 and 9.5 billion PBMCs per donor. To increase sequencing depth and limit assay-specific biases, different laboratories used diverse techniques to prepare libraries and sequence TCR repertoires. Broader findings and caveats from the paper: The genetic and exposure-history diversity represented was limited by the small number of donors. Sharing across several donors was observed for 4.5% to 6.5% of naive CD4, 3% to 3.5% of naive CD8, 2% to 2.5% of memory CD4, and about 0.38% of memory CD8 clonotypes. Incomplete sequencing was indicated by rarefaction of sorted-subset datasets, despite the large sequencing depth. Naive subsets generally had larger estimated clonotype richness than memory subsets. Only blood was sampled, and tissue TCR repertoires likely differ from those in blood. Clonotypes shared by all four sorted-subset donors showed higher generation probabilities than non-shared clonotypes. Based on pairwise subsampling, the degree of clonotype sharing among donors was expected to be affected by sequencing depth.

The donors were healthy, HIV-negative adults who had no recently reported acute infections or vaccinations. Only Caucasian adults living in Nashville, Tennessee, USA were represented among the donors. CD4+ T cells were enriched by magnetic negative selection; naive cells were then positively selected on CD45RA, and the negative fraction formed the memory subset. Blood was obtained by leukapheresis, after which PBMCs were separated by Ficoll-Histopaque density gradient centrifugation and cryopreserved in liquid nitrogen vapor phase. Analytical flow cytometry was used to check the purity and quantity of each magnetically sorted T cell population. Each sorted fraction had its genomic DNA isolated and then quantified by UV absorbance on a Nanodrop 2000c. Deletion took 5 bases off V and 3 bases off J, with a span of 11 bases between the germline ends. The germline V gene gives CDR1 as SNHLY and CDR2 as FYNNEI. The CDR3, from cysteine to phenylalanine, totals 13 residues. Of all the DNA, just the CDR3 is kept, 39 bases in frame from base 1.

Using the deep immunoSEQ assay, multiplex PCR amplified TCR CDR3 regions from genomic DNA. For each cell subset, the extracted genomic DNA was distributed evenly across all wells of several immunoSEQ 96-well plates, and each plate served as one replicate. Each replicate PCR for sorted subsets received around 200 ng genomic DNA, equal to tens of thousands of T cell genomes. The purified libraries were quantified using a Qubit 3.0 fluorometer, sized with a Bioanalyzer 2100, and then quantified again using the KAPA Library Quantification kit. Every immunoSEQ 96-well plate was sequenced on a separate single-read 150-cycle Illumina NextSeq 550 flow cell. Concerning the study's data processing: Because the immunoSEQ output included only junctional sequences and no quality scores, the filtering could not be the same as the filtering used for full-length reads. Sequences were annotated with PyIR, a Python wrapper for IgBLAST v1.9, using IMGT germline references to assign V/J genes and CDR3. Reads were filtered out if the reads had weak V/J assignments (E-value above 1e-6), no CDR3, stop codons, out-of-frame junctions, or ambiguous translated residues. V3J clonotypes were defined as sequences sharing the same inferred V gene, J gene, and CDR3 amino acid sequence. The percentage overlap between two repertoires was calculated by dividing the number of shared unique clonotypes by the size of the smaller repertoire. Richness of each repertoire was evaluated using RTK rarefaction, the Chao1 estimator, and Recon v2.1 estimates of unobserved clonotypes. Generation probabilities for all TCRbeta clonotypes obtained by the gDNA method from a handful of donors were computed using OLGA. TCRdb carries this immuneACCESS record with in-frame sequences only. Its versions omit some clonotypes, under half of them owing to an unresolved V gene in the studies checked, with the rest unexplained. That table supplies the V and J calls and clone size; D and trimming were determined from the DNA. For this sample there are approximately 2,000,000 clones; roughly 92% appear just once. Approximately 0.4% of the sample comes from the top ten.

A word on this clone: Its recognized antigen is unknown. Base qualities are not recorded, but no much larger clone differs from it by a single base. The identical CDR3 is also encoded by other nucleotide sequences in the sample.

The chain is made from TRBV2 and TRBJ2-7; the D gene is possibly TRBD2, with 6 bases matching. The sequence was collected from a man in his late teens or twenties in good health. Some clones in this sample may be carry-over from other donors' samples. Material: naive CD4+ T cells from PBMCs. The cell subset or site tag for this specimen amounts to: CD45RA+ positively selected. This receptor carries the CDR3 CASSRDGGYEQYF. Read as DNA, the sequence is TGTGCCAGCAGTAGGGACGGGGGCTACGAGCAGTACTTC.